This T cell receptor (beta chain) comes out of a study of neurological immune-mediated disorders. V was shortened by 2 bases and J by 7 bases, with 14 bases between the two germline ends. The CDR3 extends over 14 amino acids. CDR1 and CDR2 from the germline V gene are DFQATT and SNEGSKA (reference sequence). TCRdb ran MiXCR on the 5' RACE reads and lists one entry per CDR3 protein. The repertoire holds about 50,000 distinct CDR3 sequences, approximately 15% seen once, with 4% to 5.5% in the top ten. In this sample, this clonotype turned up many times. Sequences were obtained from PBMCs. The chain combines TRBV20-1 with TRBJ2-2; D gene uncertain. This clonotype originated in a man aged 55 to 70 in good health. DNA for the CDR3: TGCAGTGCTAGATATCAAGGACGGGTCGGGGAGCTGTTTTTT. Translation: CSARYQGRVGELFF.